This T cell receptor (beta chain) was identified in a study of technical replicates of blood from several donors. TCRdb keeps only in-frame clones here, not all; method: immunoSEQ multiplex PCR. The sample includes around 100,000 clones, about 94% of them seen just once. The CDR3 loop spans 16 amino acids. Germline-derived CDR1 and CDR2 are LGHNA and YNFKEQ. V trimming: 5 bases; J trimming: 4 bases; junction bases outside the gene matches: 11. V usage is TRBV4-2 and J usage is TRBJ2-1; 7 bases line up with TRBD2. The sequencing sample was made of T cells isolated from PBMCs. The clonotype was recovered from a human donor in good health. The CDR3 region is CASSEAGRERYNEQFF. As DNA, the CDR3 is TGTGCCAGCAGCGAGGCAGGGCGGGAGCGTTACAATGAGCAGTTCTTC.